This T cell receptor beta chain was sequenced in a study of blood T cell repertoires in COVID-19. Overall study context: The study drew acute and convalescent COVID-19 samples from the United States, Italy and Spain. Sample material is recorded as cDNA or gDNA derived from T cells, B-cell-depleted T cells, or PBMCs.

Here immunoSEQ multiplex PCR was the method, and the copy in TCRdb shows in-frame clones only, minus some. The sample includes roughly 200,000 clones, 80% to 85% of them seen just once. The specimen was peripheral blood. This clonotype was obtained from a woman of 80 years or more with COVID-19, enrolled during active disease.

The CDR3 DNA reads TGTGCCAGCAGCCTTCCCCCGGGACAGCCGACTTTTGCCGGGGAGCTGTTTTTT. Its translation: CASSLPPGQPTFAGELFF. This chain joins TRBV7-9 and TRBJ2-2; 7 bases map to TRBD1. V lost 5 bases and J lost 6; bases outside the gene matches: 18. Per the germline V gene, CDR1 is SEHNR and CDR2 is FQNEAQ (reference sequence). The CDR3 has 18 residues.